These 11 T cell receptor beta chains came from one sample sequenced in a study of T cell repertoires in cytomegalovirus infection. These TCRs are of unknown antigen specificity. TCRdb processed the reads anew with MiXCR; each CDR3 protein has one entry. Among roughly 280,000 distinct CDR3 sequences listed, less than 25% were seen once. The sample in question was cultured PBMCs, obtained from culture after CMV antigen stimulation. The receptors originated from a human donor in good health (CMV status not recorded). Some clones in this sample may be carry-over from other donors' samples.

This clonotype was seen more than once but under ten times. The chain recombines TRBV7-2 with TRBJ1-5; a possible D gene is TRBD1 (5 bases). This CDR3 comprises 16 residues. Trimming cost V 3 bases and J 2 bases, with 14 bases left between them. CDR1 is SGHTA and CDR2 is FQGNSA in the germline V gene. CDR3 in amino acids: CASSFEGARGNQPQHF. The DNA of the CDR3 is TGTGCCAGCAGCTTTGAAGGGGCTAGAGGCAATCAGCCCCAGCATTTT.

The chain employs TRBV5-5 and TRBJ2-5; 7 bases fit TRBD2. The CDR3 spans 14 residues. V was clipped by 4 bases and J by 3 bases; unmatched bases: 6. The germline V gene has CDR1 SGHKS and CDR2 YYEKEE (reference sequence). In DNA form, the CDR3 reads TGTGCCAGCAGCCTGGGGACTATCAAAGAGACCCAGTACTTC. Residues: CASSLGTIKETQYF.

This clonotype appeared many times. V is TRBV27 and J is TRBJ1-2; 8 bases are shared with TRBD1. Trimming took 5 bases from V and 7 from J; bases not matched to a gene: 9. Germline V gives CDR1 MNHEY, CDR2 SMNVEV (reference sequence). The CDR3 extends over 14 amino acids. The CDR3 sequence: CASSRNRGSFGYTF. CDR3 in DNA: TGTGCCAGCAGTAGAAACAGGGGGTCCTTTGGCTACACCTTC.

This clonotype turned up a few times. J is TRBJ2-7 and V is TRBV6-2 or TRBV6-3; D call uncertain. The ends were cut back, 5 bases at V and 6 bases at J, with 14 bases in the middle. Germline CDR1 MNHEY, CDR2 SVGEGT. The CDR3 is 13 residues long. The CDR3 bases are TGTGCCAGCAGTCCCCCGAACTATCGCGAGCAGTACGTC. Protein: CASSPPNYREQYV.

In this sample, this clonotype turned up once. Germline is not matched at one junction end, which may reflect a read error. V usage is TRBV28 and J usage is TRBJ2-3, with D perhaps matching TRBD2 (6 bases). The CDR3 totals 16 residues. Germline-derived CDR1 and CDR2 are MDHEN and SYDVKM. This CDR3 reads CASSPPASVGGDMQYF. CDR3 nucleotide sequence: TGTGCCAGCAGCCCGCCGGCTAGCGTTGGGGGAGATATGCAGTATTTT.

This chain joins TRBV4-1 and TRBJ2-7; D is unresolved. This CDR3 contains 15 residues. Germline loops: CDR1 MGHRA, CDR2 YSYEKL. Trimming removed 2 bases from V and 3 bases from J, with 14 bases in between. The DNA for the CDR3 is TGCGCCAGCAGCCAATCTGGGCTGGAGAACTACGAGCAGTACTTC. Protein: CASSQSGLENYEQYF.

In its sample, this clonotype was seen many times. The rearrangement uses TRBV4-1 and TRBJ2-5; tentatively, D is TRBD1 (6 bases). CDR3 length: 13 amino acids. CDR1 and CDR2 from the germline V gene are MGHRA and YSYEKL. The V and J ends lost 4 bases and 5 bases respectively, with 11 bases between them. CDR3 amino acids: CASSRGLDETQYF. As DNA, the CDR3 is TGCGCCAGCAGCCGGGGGCTAGACGAGACCCAGTACTTC.

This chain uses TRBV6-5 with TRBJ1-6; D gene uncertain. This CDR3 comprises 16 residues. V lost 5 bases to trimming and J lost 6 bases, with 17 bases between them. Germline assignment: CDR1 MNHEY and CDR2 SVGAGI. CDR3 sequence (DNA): TGTGCCAGCAGTCCTCTCTTCGGTTTAAGTAATTCACCCCTCCACTTT. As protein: CASSPLFGLSNSPLHF.

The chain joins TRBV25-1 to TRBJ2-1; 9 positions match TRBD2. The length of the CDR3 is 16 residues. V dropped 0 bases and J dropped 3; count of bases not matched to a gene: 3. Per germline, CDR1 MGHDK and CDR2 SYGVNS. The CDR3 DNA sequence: TGTGCCAGCAGTGAATATGAGACTAGCGGCTACAATGAGCAGTTCTTC. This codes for CASSEYETSGYNEQFF.

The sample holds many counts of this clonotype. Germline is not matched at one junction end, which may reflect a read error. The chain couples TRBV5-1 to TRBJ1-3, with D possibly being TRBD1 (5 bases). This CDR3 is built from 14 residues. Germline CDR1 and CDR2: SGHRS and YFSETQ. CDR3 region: CASSLDSSGNTIYF. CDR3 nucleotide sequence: TGTGCCAGCAGCTTAGACAGCTCTGGAAACACCATATATTTT.

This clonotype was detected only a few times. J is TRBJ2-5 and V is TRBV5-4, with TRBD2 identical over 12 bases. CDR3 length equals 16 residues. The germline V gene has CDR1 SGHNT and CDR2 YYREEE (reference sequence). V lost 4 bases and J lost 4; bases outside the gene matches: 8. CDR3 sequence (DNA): TGTGCCAGCAGCGCCCGACTAGCGGGAGCTGTAGAGACCCAGTACTTC. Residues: CASSARLAGAVETQYF.